This entry describes one T cell receptor (beta chain). These data belong to a study of patients and donors after allogeneic stem cell transplantation. TCRdb reprocessed the RT-PCR reads with MiXCR, giving one entry per CDR3 protein. The profile shows about 210,000 distinct CDR3 sequences, 35% to 45% of them singletons. The V and J ends lost 5 bases and 6 bases respectively, with 14 bases between them. The CDR3 totals 14 residues. The specimen was blood, either unsorted or a sorted T cell fraction (not recorded which). This receptor was identified in a human donor who was either an allogeneic HSCT recipient or a stem cell or donor lymphocyte infusion donor (not recorded which). It is not recorded whose cells these are; they may come from a transplant donor. The chain combines TRBV12-3 or TRBV12-4 with TRBJ1-5; a possible D gene is TRBD1 (5 bases). The CDR3 DNA follows: TGTGCCAGCAGTCACCCGGGACCGGGTCAGCCCCAGCATTTT. Translation: CASSHPGPGQPQHF.